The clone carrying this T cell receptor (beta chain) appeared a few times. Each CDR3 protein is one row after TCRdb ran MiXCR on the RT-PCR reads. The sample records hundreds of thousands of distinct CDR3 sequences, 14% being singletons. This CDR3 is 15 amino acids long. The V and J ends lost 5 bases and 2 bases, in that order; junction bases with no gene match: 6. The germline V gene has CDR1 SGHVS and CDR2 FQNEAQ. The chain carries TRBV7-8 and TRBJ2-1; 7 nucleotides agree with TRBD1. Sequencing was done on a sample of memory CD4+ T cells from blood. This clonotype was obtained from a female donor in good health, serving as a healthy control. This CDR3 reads CASSKETGPYNEQFF. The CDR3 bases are TGTGCCAGCAGCAAAGAGACAGGGCCCTACAATGAGCAGTTCTTC.